This T cell receptor (beta chain) was identified in a study of blood T cell repertoires in COVID-19. Study as a whole: Both acute and convalescent COVID-19 samples were obtained from the United States, Italy and Spain. PBMCs, B-cell-depleted T cells, or T cells were the source of the cDNA or gDNA that made up the material.

The CDR3 sequence is 16 residues long. Germline CDR1 is LNHDA and CDR2 is SQIVND (reference sequence). V lost 3 bases to trimming and J lost 2 bases, with 14 bases between them. Source study methods: Cell counts per sample came from amplifying reference gene primers. The table came from immunoSEQ multiplex PCR; TCRdb's copy has only in-frame clones and leaves some out. The D gene and trimming were derived from the DNA, and the V and J assignments and clone size from that table. The repertoire holds fewer than 350,000 clones, with approximately 89% as singletons. This rearrangement joins TRBV19 to TRBJ1-5; D is ambiguous. The sequenced material came from peripheral blood. The sequence came from a woman in her fifties or sixties with COVID-19, enrolled during active disease. CDR3 nucleotides: TGTGCCAGTAGTATTGGTGCAGGCACCGGCAATCAGCCCCAGCATTTT. This gives the protein CASSIGAGTGNQPQHF.